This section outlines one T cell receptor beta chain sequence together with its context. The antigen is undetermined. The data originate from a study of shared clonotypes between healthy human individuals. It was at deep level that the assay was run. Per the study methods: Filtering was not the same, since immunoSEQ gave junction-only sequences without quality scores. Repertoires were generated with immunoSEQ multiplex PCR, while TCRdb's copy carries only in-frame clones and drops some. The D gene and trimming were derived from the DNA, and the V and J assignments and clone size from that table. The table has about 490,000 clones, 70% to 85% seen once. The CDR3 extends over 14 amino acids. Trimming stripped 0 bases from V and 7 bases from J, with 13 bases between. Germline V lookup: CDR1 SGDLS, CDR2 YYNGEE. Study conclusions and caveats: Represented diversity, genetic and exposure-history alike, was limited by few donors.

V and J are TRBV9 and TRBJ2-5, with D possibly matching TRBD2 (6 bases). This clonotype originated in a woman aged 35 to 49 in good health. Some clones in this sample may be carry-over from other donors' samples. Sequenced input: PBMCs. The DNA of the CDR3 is TGTGCCAGCAGCGTAGGATGGCGGGAAGGGACCCAGTACTTC. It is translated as CASSVGWREGTQYF.